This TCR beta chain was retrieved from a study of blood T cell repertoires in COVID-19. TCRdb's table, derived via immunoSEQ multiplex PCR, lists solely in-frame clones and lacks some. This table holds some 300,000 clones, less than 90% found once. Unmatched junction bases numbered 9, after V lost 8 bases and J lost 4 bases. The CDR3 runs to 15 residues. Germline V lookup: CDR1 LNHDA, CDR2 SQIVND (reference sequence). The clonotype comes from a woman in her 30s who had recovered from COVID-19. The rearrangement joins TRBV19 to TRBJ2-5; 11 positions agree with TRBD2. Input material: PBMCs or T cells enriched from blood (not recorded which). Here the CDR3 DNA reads TGTGCCAGTGCGGTGGTAGCGGGGGGGCGAGAGACCCAGTACTTC. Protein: CASAVVAGGRETQYF.